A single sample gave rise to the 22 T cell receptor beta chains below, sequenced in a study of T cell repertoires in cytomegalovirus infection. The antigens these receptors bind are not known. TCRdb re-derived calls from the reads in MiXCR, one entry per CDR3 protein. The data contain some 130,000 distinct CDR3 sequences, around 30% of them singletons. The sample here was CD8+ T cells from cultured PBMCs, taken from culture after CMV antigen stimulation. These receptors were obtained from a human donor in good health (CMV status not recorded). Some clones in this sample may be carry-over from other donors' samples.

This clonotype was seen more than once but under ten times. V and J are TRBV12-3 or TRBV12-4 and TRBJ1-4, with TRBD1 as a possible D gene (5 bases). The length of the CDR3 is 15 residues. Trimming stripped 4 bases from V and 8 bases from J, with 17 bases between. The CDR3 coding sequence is TGTGCCAGCAGTTCCAGGGCAAACCGGAGCGAAAAACTGTTTTTT. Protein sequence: CASSSRANRSEKLFF.

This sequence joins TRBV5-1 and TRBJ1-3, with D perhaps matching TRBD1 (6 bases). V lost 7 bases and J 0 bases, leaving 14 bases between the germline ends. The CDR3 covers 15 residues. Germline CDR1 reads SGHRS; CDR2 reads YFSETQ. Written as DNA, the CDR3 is TGCGCCAGCGCGGACACAGGGTACTCTGGAAACACCATATATTTT. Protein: CASADTGYSGNTIYF. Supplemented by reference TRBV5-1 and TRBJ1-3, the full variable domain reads KAGVTQTPRYLIKTRGQQVTLSCSPISGHRSVSWYQQTPGQGLQFLFEYFSETQRNKGNFPGRFSGRQFSNSRSEMNVSTLELGDSALYLCASADTGYSGNTIYFGEGSWLTVV.

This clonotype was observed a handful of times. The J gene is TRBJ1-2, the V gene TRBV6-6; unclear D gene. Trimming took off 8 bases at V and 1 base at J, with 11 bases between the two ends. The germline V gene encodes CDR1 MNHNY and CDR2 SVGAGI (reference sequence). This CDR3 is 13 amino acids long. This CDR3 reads CASAQSDNYGYTF. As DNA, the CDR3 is TGTGCCAGCGCCCAGTCGGATAACTATGGCTACACCTTC.

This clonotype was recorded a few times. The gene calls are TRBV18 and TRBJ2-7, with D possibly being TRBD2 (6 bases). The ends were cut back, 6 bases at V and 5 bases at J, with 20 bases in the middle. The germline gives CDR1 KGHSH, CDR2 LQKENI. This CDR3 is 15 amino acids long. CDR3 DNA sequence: TGTGCCAGCTCCTTCCCGGGGACTCAGGCCAACGAGCAGTACTTC. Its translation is CASSFPGTQANEQYF.

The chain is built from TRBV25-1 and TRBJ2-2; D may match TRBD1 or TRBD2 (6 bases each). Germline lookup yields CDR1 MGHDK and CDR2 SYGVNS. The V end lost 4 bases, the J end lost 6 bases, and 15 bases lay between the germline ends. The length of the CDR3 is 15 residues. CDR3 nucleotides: TGTGCCAGCAGTGGGGGGGCGGGACTCGCCGGGGAGCTGTTTTTT. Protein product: CASSGGAGLAGELFF. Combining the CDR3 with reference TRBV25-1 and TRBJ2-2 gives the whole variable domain EADIYQTPRYLVIGTGKKITLECSQTMGHDKMYWYQQDPGMELHLIHYSYGVNSTEKGDLSSESTVSRIRTEHFPLTLESARPSHTSQYLCASSGGAGLAGELFFGEGSRLTVL.

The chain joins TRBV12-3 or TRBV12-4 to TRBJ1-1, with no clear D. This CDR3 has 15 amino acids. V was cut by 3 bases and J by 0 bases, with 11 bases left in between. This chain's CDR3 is CASSLGLGLNTEAFF. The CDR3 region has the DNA TGTGCCAGCAGTTTGGGTTTAGGATTGAACACTGAAGCTTTCTTT.

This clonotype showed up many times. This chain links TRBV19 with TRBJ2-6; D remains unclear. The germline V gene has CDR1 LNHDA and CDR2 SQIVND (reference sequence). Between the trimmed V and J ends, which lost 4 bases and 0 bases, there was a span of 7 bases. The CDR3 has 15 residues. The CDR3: CASSSGLSGANVLTF. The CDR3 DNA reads TGTGCCAGTAGTAGCGGCCTCTCTGGGGCCAACGTCCTGACTTTC.

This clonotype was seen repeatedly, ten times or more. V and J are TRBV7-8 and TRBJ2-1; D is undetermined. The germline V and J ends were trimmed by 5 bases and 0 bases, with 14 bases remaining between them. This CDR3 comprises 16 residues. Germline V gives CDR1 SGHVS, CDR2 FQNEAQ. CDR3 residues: CASSASQPSSYNEQFF. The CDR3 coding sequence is TGTGCCAGCAGCGCATCTCAACCGAGCTCCTACAATGAGCAGTTCTTC.

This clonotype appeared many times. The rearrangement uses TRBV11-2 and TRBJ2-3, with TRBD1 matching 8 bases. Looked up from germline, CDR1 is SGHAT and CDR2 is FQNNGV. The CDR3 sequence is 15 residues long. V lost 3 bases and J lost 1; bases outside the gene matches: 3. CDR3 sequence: CASSFGTGGTDTQYF. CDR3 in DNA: TGTGCCAGCAGCTTCGGGACAGGAGGCACAGATACGCAGTATTTT.

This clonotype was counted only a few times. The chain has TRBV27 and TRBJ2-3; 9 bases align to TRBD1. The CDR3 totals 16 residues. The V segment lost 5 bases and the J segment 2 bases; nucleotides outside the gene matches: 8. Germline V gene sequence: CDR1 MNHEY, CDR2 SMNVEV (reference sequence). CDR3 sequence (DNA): TGTGCCAGCAGTCCCATCGGGACAGGGATCACAGATACGCAGTATTTT. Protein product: CASSPIGTGITDTQYF.

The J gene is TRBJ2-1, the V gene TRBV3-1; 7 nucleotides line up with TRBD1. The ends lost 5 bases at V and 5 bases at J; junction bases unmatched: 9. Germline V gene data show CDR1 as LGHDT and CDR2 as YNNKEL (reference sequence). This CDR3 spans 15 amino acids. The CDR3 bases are TGTGCCAGCAGCTCGTACGGGACAGTAGACAATGAGCAGTTCTTC. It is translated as CASSSYGTVDNEQFF.

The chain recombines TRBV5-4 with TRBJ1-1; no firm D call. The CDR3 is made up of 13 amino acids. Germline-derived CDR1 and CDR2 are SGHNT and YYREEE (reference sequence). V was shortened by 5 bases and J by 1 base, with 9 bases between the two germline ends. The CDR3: CASSVRQNTEAFF. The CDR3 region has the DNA TGTGCCAGCAGTGTCCGACAGAACACTGAAGCTTTCTTT. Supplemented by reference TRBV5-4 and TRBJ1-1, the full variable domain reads ETGVTQSPTHLIKTRGQQVTLRCSSQSGHNTVSWYQQALGQGPQFIFQYYREEENGRGNFPPRFSGLQFPNYSSELNVNALELDDSALYLCASSVRQNTEAFFGQGTRLTVV.

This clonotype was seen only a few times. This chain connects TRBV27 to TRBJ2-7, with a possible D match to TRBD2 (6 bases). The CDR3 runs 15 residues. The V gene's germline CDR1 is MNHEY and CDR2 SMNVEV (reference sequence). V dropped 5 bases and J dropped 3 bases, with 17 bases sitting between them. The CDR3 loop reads CASSLTWGENYEQYF. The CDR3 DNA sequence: TGTGCCAGCAGTCTCACCTGGGGGGAAAACTACGAGCAGTACTTC.

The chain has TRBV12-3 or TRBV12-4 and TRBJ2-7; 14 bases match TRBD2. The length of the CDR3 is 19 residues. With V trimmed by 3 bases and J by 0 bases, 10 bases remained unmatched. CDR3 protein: CASSFRLAGGPRISYEQYF. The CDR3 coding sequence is TGTGCCAGCAGTTTCAGACTAGCGGGGGGGCCCCGAATCTCCTACGAGCAGTACTTC.

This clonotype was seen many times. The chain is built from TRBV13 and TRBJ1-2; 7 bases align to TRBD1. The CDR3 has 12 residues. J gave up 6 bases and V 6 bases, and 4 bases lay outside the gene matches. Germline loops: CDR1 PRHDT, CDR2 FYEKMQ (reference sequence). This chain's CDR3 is CASSLDRDGYTF. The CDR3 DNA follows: TGTGCCAGCAGTCTTGACAGGGATGGCTACACCTTC.

The CDR3 coding sequence is TGTGCCAGCAGGGGCCTCGGGTCCCCAGATACGCAGTATTTT. It encodes CASRGLGSPDTQYF. The rearrangement links TRBV7-9 to TRBJ2-3; D not certain. Germline-derived CDR1 and CDR2 are SEHNR and FQNEAQ (reference sequence). The V end lost 6 bases, the J end lost 4 bases, and 14 bases lay between the germline ends. There are 14 residues in the CDR3.

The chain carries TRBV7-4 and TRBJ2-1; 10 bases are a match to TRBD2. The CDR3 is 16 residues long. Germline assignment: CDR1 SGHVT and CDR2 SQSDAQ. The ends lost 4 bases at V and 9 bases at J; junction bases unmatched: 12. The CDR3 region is CASSSFRLAGKGEQFF. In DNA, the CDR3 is TGTGCCAGCAGCTCCTTCAGACTAGCGGGCAAGGGTGAGCAGTTCTTC.

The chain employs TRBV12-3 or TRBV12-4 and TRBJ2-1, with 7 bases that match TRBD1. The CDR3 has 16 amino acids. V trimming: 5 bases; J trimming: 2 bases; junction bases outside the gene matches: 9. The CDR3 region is CASSLGLDRPYNEQFF. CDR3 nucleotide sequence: TGTGCCAGCAGTCTGGGTCTGGACAGGCCCTACAATGAGCAGTTCTTC.

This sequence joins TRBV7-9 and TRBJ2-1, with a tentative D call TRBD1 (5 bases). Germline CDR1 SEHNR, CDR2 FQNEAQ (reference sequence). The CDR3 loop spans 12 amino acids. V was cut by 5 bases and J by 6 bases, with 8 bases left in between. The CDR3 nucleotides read TGTGCCAGCAGCCGTGGGGCCAATGAGCAGTTCTTC. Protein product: CASSRGANEQFF.

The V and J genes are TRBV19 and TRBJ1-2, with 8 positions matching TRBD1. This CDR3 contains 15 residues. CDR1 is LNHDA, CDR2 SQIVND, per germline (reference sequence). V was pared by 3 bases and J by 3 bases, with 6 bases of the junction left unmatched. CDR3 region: CASSIGQGGYYGYTF. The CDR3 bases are TGTGCCAGTAGTATCGGACAGGGAGGGTACTATGGCTACACCTTC.

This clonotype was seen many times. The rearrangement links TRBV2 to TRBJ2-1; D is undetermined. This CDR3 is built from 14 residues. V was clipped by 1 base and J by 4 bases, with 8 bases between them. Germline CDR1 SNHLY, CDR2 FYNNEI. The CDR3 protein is CASSEDPAYNEQFF. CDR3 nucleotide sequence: TGTGCCAGCAGTGAAGATCCAGCTTACAATGAGCAGTTCTTC.

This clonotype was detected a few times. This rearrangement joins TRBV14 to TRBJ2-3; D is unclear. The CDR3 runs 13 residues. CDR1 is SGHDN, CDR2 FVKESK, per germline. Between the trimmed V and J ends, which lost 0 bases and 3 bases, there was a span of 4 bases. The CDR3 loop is CASSQEATDTQYF. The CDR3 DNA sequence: TGTGCCAGCAGCCAAGAAGCAACAGATACGCAGTATTTT.